The text below deals with one T cell receptor beta chain. These data originate in a study of blood T cell repertoires in COVID-19. The CDR3 length is 13 residues. After removal of 0 bases from V and 8 bases from J, the junction contained 4 bases not matched to a gene. CDR1 SGHRS and CDR2 YFSETQ come from the germline V gene. Sequencing was performed with immunoSEQ multiplex PCR; in TCRdb, only in-frame clones are kept and a portion is missing. The sample yields about 150,000 clones, around 84% seen once. This sequence joins TRBV5-1 and TRBJ1-1, with 7 positions matching TRBD1. The sample consisted of peripheral blood. This receptor was taken from a man between 70 and 80 years old with acute or convalescent COVID-19. CDR3 sequence reads: CASSLAGGQEAFF. The CDR3, as DNA: TGCGCCAGCAGCTTGGCCGGGGGACAGGAAGCTTTCTTT.